This T cell receptor (beta chain) was captured in a study of T-cell reconstitution after alpha-beta-depleted transplantation in children. This clonotype was seen only a few times. Its antigen is not known. Findings and limits, study-wide: Several hundred expanded graft clones reportedly were the source of alpha-beta T cells about two months after transplant. A year had passed since transplant, and T-cell counts and diversity by then came mostly from newly produced T cells.

Molecular barcoding with unique molecular identifiers was used for the TCRbeta library. TCRdb fed the PCR reads into MiXCR, producing one record per CDR3 protein. The repertoire holds 200,000 to 250,000 distinct CDR3 sequences, with around 25% as singletons. The material sequenced was PBMCs, taken before TCRalphabeta/CD19-depleted stem cell transplant. The sequence came from a girl aged 2-10 years with Fanconi anemia, due to receive a stem cell transplant.

CDR3 protein: CATSSFQGASYEQYF. The CDR3, as DNA: TGTGCCACCAGCAGCTTCCAGGGGGCATCCTACGAGCAGTACTTC. V gene TRBV15 combines with J gene TRBJ2-7; 8 positions match TRBD1. J lost 1 base, V lost 3 bases, and 5 bases had no gene match. There are 15 residues in the CDR3. Germline V lookup: CDR1 LNHNV, CDR2 YYDKDF (reference sequence).